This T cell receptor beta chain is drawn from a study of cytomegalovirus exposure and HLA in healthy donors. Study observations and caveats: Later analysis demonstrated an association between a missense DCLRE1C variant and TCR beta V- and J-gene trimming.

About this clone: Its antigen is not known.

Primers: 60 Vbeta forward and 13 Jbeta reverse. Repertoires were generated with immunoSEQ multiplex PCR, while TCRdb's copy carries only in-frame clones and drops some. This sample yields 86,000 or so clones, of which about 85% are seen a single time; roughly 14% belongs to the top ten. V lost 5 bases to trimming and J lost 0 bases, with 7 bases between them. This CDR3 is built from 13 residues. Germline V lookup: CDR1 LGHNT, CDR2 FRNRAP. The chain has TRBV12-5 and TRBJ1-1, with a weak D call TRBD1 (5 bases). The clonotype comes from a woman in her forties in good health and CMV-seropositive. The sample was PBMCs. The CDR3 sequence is CASGIQVNTEAFF. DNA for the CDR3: TGTGCTAGTGGTATACAGGTGAACACTGAAGCTTTCTTT.